This T cell receptor beta chain is drawn from a study of T cells in Graves' hyperthyroidism and ophthalmopathy. Clinicians diagnosed patients from clinical symptoms, serum thyroxine and TRAb, thyroid ultrasound and orbital computed tomography. The investigators amplified TCR beta CDR3 regions from RNA transcripts. The primer set for the first-round RT-PCR of the TCR CDR3 was HTBI. TCRdb recomputed calls from the multiplex PCR reads with MiXCR, one row per CDR3 protein. The data show roughly 98,000 distinct CDR3 sequences, roughly 40% seen once. This clonotype was observed many times. What it binds is unknown. With 4 bases clipped from V and 2 bases from J, the junction kept 5 bases outside the gene matches. The CDR3 covers 17 residues. The germline CDR1 and CDR2 sequences are SEHNR and FQNEAQ (reference sequence). General study findings and limits: Using 13 V-J features, a model discriminated ophthalmopathy from stable hyperthyroidism.

The V call is TRBV7-9, the J call TRBJ2-7; 16 bases map to TRBD2. The specimen sequenced was peripheral blood or thyroid tissue (not recorded which). The sequence derives from a woman aged 25 to 39 with Graves' hyperthyroidism. CDR3 nucleotides: TGTGCCAGCAGCTCCCGGGGACTAGCGGGAGGGACCTACGAGCAGTACTTC. This gives the protein CASSSRGLAGGTYEQYF.